This entry lists 29 T cell receptor beta chains sequenced from one sample in a study of blood T cell repertoires in COVID-19. Using immunoSEQ multiplex PCR, the repertoire was profiled, and TCRdb retains in-frame clones only, with some absent. The repertoire consists of 80,000 or so clones, with roughly nine tenths occurring once and the leading ten covering 1.5% to 2%. Sequencing used peripheral blood. These receptors all stem from a woman aged 60-75 years with acute or convalescent COVID-19.

The chain is built from TRBV5-8 and TRBJ2-1, with unresolved D. With 3 bases removed from V and 5 bases from J, the gap between germline ends came to 18 bases. The CDR3 is 16 amino acids. CDR1 and CDR2 from the germline V gene are SGHTS and YDEGEE. The CDR3 loop is CASSYENALGHNEQFF. CDR3 nucleotide sequence: TGTGCCAGCAGCTACGAGAACGCTCTTGGGCACAATGAGCAGTTCTTC. The full variable domain, its missing parts supplied by reference TRBV5-8 and TRBJ2-1, is EAGVTQSPTHLIKTRGQQATLRCSPISGHTSVYWYQQALGLGLQFLLWYDEGEERNRGNFPPRFSGRQFPNYSSELNVNALELEDSALYLCASSYENALGHNEQFFGPGTRLTVL.

The J gene is TRBJ2-7, the V gene TRBV10-3; 8 positions agree with TRBD1. Germline lookup yields CDR1 ENHRY and CDR2 SYGVKD. The CDR3 runs to 13 residues. Trimming removed 2 bases from V and 3 bases from J; junction bases left unmatched: 0. CDR3 sequence reads: CAISEGQGYEQYF. Here the CDR3 DNA reads TGTGCCATCAGTGAGGGACAGGGCTACGAGCAGTACTTC.

The chain joins TRBV25-1 to TRBJ1-4; D remains unclear. V lost 3 bases and J lost 4, with 6 bases in between. This CDR3 is built from 13 residues. CDR1 is MGHDK, CDR2 SYGVNS, per germline. The CDR3 DNA reads TGTGCCAGCAGTGAGTTCTTTAATGAAAAACTGTTTTTT. Translation: CASSEFFNEKLFF.

The CDR3 DNA is TGTGCCAGCAGTTTTGAAGTAGCCGGCACAGATACGCAGTATTTT. Protein product: CASSFEVAGTDTQYF. V and J are TRBV28 and TRBJ2-3; D is uncertain. The CDR3 runs 15 residues. The germline gives CDR1 MDHEN, CDR2 SYDVKM. The germline V and J ends were trimmed by 3 bases and 1 base, with 11 bases remaining between them.

The V gene is TRBV29-1, the J gene TRBJ1-1; perhaps TRBD1 as D (6 bases). The germline V gene has CDR1 SQVTM and CDR2 ANQGSEA. V dropped 7 bases and J dropped 12 bases, with 21 bases sitting between them. The CDR3 runs 12 residues. The DNA of the CDR3 is TGCAGCGGCGTGCCAGGGGACGAGAGGACTTTCTTT. Protein product: CSGVPGDERTFF.

The chain uses TRBV2 and TRBJ1-5, with D hard to call. Trimming took 4 bases from V and 2 from J, leaving 9 bases between them. The germline CDR1 and CDR2 sequences are SNHLY and FYNNEI. The CDR3 length is 14 residues. The CDR3 is CASSASGGNQPQHF. For the CDR3, the DNA is TGTGCCAGCAGTGCATCGGGAGGCAATCAGCCCCAGCATTTT.

CDR3: CASKAGGGTDTQYF. Here the CDR3 DNA reads TGTGCCAGCAAAGCTGGCGGGGGCACAGATACGCAGTATTTT. The gene calls are TRBV7-9 and TRBJ2-3, with D tentatively TRBD2 (6 bases). This CDR3 is built from 14 residues. Germline-derived CDR1 and CDR2 are SEHNR and FQNEAQ (reference sequence). Between the trimmed V and J ends, which lost 7 bases and 1 base, there was a span of 12 bases.

The rearrangement uses TRBV30 and TRBJ1-3; D ambiguous. Germline loops: CDR1 GTSNPN, CDR2 SVGIG (reference sequence). Trimming removed 5 bases from V and 0 bases from J, with 11 bases in between. This CDR3 spans 14 amino acids. CDR3 in amino acids: CAWGTESSGNTIYF. The CDR3 coding sequence is TGTGCCTGGGGCACAGAGAGCTCTGGAAACACCATATATTTT. Looking up the rest from reference TRBV30 and TRBJ1-3 gives the full variable domain: SQTIHQWPATLVQPVGSPLSLECTVEGTSNPNLYWYRQAAGRGLQLLFYSVGIGQISSEVPQNLSASRPQDRQFILSSKKLLLSDSGFYLCAWGTESSGNTIYFGEGSWLTVV.

This clone was seen at least ten times. The chain combines TRBV28 with TRBJ2-7, with D perhaps TRBD2 (6 bases). The CDR3 covers 15 residues. V lost 4 bases and J 2 bases, leaving 15 bases between the germline ends. From germline, CDR1 is MDHEN and CDR2 SYDVKM. CDR3 in amino acids: CASSSTGRRAYEQYF. CDR3 in DNA: TGTGCCAGCAGTTCCACGGGACGGAGGGCCTACGAGCAGTACTTC.

In this sample, this clone turned up a few times. CDR3 nucleotide sequence: TGTGCCAGTAGTATTCAGGGAACAGGGGCGTCCTACGAGCAGTACTTC. Protein: CASSIQGTGASYEQYF. J is TRBJ2-7 and V is TRBV19; 7 nucleotides match TRBD1. Germline V gene data show CDR1 as LNHDA and CDR2 as SQIVND (reference sequence). The V and J ends lost 3 bases and 1 base, in that order; junction bases with no gene match: 9. This CDR3 comprises 16 residues.

The chain is built from TRBV5-8 and TRBJ1-1; D is ambiguous. The V end was cut by 4 bases, the J end by 3 bases, with 10 bases between. CDR1 and CDR2 (germline): SGHTS, YDEGEE. The CDR3 loop spans 13 amino acids. The CDR3 DNA is TGTGCCAGCAGCCGCCTAGTCTACACTGAAGCTTTCTTT. This sequence encodes CASSRLVYTEAFF.

V and J are TRBV12-2 and TRBJ1-1. TRBV12-2 is flagged as a pseudogene. The CDR3 spans 14 residues. The CDR3 sequence is CASRGVTRNTEAFF. DNA of the CDR3: TGTGCAAGTCGCGGAGTCACAAGGAACACTGAAGCTTTCTTT.

The chain uses TRBV24-1 and TRBJ2-1, with D perhaps TRBD1 (6 bases). The CDR3 sequence is 16 residues long. CDR1 and CDR2 from the germline V gene are KGHDR and SFDVKD. V gave up 5 bases and J gave up 4 bases, with 17 bases separating them. DNA of the CDR3: TGTGCCACCAGTGGGACAGAGAATGTTCCATACAATGAGCAGTTCTTC. This encodes CATSGTENVPYNEQFF.

The chain has TRBV7-2 and TRBJ2-1; D unresolved. This CDR3 has 13 amino acids. Germline CDR1 is SGHTA and CDR2 is FQGNSA. V was shortened by 5 bases and J by 9 bases, with 14 bases between the two germline ends. In DNA form, the CDR3 reads TGTGCCAGCAGCCCCCTGCAGCGAGGTGAGCAGTTCTTC. Amino acids: CASSPLQRGEQFF.

The chain carries TRBV11-3 and TRBJ2-1; D not resolved. Trimming stripped 0 bases from V and 4 bases from J, with 7 bases between. Germline V gene sequence: CDR1 SGHNT, CDR2 YENEEA. The CDR3 contains 14 residues. CDR3 region: CASSLEPLYNEQFF. The CDR3 DNA reads as TGTGCCAGCAGCTTAGAACCACTTTACAATGAGCAGTTCTTC.

This sequence joins TRBV28 and TRBJ2-7, with 8 bases that match TRBD1. Trimming removed 4 bases from V and 3 bases from J; junction bases left unmatched: 5. The germline gives CDR1 MDHEN, CDR2 SYDVKM. The CDR3 contains 14 residues. CDR3 DNA sequence: TGTGCCAGCAGTTACAGGGGGGAGGTCTACGAGCAGTACTTC. This codes for CASSYRGEVYEQYF.

The J gene is TRBJ1-3, the V gene TRBV5-4; TRBD1 aligns across 9 bases. The germline V gene encodes CDR1 SGHNT and CDR2 YYREEE (reference sequence). CDR3 length: 16 amino acids. The trim removed 4 bases at V and 4 bases at J, leaving 9 bases unmatched. The CDR3 sequence is CASSVAGQGFGNTIYF. CDR3 bases: TGTGCCAGCAGCGTGGCGGGACAGGGTTTCGGAAACACCATATATTTT.

The rearrangement uses TRBV6-2 or TRBV6-3 and TRBJ1-3; no clear D. Germline assignment: CDR1 MNHEY and CDR2 SVGEGT. CDR3 length: 18 residues. V dropped 5 bases and J dropped 4 bases, with 24 bases sitting between them. DNA for the CDR3: TGTGCCAGCAGTCTATCCAGACCGACCCCCGGCGGGGGAAACACCATATATTTT. Protein: CASSLSRPTPGGGNTIYF.

This clone occurred once. This chain joins TRBV11-2 and TRBJ1-6; D may be TRBD1 (6 bases). Germline values: CDR1 SGHAT, CDR2 FQNNGV. CDR3 length equals 12 residues. V gave up 6 bases and J gave up 13 bases, with 13 bases separating them. This chain's CDR3 is CASRQGDGPLHF. The CDR3 nucleotides are TGTGCCAGCAGACAGGGAGATGGCCCCCTCCACTTT.

V is TRBV9 and J is TRBJ2-7; D is uncertain. Trimming took 3 bases from V and 0 from J, leaving 10 bases between them. Germline CDR1 SGDLS, CDR2 YYNGEE. The CDR3 runs 14 residues. The CDR3 spells CASSARLSSYEQYF. The CDR3 DNA follows: TGTGCCAGCAGCGCCCGTTTGAGCTCCTACGAGCAGTACTTC.

This chain uses TRBV27 with TRBJ2-3, with D perhaps TRBD1 (5 bases). This CDR3 is built from 14 residues. V was pared by 3 bases and J by 0 bases, with 7 bases between. Looked up from germline, CDR1 is MNHEY and CDR2 is SMNVEV (reference sequence). The CDR3 sequence is CASSFDRSTDTQYF. The CDR3 DNA is TGTGCCAGCAGTTTCGACAGAAGCACAGATACGCAGTATTTT.

The J gene is TRBJ2-7, the V gene TRBV4-1; a weak D match, TRBD2 (5 bases). The CDR3 has 15 amino acids. Trimming stripped 0 bases from V and 3 bases from J, with 12 bases between. CDR1 MGHRA and CDR2 YSYEKL come from the germline V gene. In DNA form, the CDR3 reads TGCGCCAGCAGCCAAGAGGGGAGTCGGGTCTACGAGCAGTACTTC. It yields the protein CASSQEGSRVYEQYF.

The chain has TRBV4-1 and TRBJ1-4; the D gene is possibly TRBD1 (5 bases). The CDR3 has 16 residues. Germline-derived CDR1 and CDR2 are MGHRA and YSYEKL. Trimming took 4 bases from V and 6 from J, leaving 18 bases between them. CDR3 in amino acids: CASSLGWGRDDEKLFF. In DNA form, the CDR3 reads TGCGCCAGCAGCCTCGGTTGGGGCAGGGATGATGAAAAACTGTTTTTT.

This rearrangement joins TRBV19 to TRBJ1-1, with 8 bases matching TRBD1. Looked up from germline, CDR1 is LNHDA and CDR2 is SQIVND (reference sequence). J lost 4 bases, V lost 6 bases, and 19 bases had no gene match. The CDR3 contains 18 residues. The CDR3 here is CASRRARGAGGIGTEAFF. CDR3 DNA sequence: TGTGCCAGTAGAAGAGCCAGGGGGGCAGGGGGCATCGGCACTGAAGCTTTCTTT. The whole variable domain, filled in from reference TRBV19 and TRBJ1-1, reads DGGITQSPKYLFRKEGQNVTLSCEQNLNHDAMYWYRQDPGQGLRLIYYSQIVNDFQKGDIAEGYSVSREKKESFPLTVTSAQKNPTAFYLCASRRARGAGGIGTEAFFGQGTRLTVV.

The chain employs TRBV5-6 and TRBJ1-5; a possible D gene is TRBD1 (5 bases). CDR1 SGHDT and CDR2 YYEEEE come from the germline V gene. This CDR3 has 16 amino acids. Trimming cost V 1 base and J 0 bases, with 11 bases left between them. CDR3 residues: CASSLYQGPSNQPQHF. The CDR3, as DNA: TGTGCCAGCAGCTTGTATCAGGGCCCTAGCAATCAGCCCCAGCATTTT.

The rearrangement uses TRBV15 and TRBJ2-7; 8 nucleotides agree with TRBD1. The V gene's germline CDR1 is LNHNV and CDR2 YYDKDF (reference sequence). The CDR3 is 14 amino acids. Trimming cost V 4 bases and J 3 bases; bases outside gene matches: 5. CDR3 amino acids: CATSNPGTGYEQYF. CDR3 sequence (DNA): TGTGCCACCAGCAACCCGGGGACAGGCTACGAGCAGTACTTC.

V usage is TRBV9 and J usage is TRBJ1-2; 9 bases are a match to TRBD1. CDR3 length: 13 residues. V dropped 3 bases and J dropped 5; count of bases not matched to a gene: 2. Germline V CDR1 and CDR2: SGDLS, YYNGEE. The CDR3 loop is CASSAGTGYGYTF. In nucleotides, the CDR3 is TGTGCCAGCAGCGCTGGGACAGGGTATGGCTACACCTTC. Supplemented by reference TRBV9 and TRBJ1-2, the full variable domain reads DSGVTQTPKHLITATGQRVTLRCSPRSGDLSVYWYQQSLDQGLQFLIQYYNGEERAKGNILERFSAQQFPDLHSELNLSSLELGDSALYFCASSAGTGYGYTFGSGTRLTVV.

The V gene is TRBV28, the J gene TRBJ1-4; D is undetermined. V lost 9 bases and J lost 7, with 15 bases in between. Germline values: CDR1 MDHEN, CDR2 SYDVKM. The CDR3 is made up of 13 amino acids. CDR3 sequence (DNA): TGTGCCAGTCTCGGTCATGTAGTTGAAAAACTGTTTTTT. Its translation: CASLGHVVEKLFF.

The chain couples TRBV5-4 to TRBJ2-1; TRBD2 matches 8 bases. The CDR3 length is 14 residues. The V gene's germline CDR1 is SGHNT and CDR2 YYREEE (reference sequence). Trimming cost V 4 bases and J 7 bases; bases outside gene matches: 7. DNA of the CDR3: TGTGCCAGCAGCCGGGAGGGGTCTCGGAATGAGCAGTTCTTC. It specifies CASSREGSRNEQFF.